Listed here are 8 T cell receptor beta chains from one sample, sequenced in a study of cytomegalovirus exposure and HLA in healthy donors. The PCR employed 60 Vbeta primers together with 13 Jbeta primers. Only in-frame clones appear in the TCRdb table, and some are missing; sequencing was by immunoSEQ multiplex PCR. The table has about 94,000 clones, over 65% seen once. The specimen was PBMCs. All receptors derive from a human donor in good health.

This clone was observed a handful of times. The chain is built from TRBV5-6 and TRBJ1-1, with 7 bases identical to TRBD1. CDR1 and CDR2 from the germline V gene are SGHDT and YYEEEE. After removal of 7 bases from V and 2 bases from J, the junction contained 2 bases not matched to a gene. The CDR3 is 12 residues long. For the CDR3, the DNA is TGTGCCAGCCGACAGGGAAACACTGAAGCTTTCTTT. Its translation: CASRQGNTEAFF. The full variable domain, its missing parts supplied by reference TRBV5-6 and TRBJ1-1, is DAGVTQSPTHLIKTRGQQVTLRCSPKSGHDTVSWYQQALGQGPQFIFQYYEEEERQRGNFPDRFSGHQFPNYSSELNVNALLLGDSALYLCASRQGNTEAFFGQGTRLTVV.

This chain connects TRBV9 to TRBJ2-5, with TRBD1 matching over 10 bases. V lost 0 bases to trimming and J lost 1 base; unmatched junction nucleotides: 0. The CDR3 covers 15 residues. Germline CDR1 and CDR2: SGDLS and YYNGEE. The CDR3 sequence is CASSVGQGAQETQYF. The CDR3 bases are TGTGCCAGCAGCGTAGGACAGGGGGCCCAAGAGACCCAGTACTTC.

The chain's CDR3 is CASSPGPPSAGSSYEQYF. In DNA form, the CDR3 reads TGTGCCAGCTCACCAGGACCCCCTTCCGCGGGGTCCTCCTACGAGCAGTACTTC. The J gene is TRBJ2-7, the V gene TRBV18; D is perhaps TRBD2 (6 bases). The length of the CDR3 is 18 residues. The V and J ends lost 2 bases and 0 bases respectively, with 20 bases between them. CDR1 KGHSH and CDR2 LQKENI come from the germline V gene.

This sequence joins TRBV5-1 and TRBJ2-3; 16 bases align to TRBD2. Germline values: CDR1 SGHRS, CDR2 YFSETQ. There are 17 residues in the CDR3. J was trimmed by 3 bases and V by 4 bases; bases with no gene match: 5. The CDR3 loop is CASSRPGLAGGTDTQYF. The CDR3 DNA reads TGCGCCAGCAGCAGGCCGGGACTAGCGGGGGGGACAGATACGCAGTATTTT.

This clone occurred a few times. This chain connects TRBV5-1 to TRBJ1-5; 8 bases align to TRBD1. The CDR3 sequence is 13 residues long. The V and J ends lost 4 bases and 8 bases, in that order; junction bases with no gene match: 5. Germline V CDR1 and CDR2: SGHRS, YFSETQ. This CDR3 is CASSPGGLEPQHF. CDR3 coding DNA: TGCGCCAGCAGCCCAGGGGGCCTGGAGCCCCAGCATTTT. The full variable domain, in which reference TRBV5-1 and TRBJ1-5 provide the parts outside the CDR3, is KAGVTQTPRYLIKTRGQQVTLSCSPISGHRSVSWYQQTPGQGLQFLFEYFSETQRNKGNFPGRFSGRQFSNSRSEMNVSTLELGDSALYLCASSPGGLEPQHFGDGTRLSIL.

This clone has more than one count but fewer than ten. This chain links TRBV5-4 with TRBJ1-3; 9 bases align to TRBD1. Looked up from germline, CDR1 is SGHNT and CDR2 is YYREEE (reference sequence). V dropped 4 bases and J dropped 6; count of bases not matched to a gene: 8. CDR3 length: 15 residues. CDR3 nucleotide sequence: TGTGCCAGCAGCATCCCGGGACAGGGACCAAACACCATATATTTT. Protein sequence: CASSIPGQGPNTIYF.

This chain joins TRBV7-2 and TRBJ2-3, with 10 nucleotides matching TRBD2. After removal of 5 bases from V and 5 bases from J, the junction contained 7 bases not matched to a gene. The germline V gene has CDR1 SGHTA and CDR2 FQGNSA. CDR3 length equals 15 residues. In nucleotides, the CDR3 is TGTGCCAGCAGCCGCCGGACTAGCGGCCGAGATACGCAGTATTTT. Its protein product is CASSRRTSGRDTQYF.

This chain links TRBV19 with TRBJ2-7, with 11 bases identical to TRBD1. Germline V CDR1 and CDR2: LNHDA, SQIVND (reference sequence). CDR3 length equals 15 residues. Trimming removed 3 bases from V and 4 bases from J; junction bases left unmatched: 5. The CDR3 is CASSISGQGAYEQYF. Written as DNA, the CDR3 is TGTGCCAGTAGTATCTCTGGACAGGGGGCTTACGAGCAGTACTTC.